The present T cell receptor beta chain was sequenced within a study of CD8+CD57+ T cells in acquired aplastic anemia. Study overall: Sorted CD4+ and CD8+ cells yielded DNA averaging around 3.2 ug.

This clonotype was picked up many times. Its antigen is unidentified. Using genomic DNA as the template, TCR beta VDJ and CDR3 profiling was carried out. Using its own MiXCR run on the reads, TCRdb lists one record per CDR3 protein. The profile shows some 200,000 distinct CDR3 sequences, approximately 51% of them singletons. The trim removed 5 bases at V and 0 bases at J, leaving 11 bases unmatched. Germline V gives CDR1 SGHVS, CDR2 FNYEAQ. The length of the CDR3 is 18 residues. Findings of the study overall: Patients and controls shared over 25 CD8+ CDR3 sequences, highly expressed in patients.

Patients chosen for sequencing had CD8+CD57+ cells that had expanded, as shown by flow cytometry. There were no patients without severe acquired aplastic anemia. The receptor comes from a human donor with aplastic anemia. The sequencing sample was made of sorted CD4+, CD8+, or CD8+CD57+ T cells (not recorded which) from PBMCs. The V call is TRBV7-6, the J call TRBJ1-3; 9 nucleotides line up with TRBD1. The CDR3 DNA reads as TGTGCCAGCAGCCACACGACAGGGGGGGATAGCTCTGGAAACACCATATATTTT. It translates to CASSHTTGGDSSGNTIYF.